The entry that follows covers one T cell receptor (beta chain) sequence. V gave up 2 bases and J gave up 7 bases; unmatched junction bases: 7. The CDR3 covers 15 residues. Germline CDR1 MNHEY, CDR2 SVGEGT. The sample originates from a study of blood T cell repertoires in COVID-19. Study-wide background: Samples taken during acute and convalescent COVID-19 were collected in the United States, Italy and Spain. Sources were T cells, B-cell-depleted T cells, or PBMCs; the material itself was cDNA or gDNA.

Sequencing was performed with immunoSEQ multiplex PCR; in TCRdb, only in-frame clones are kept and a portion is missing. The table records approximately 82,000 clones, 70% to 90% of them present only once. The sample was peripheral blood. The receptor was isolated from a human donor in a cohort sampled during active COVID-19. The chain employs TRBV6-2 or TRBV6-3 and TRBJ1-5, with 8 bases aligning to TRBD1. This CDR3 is CASSYAAGGGQPQHF. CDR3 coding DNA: TGTGCCAGCAGTTACGCGGCAGGGGGCGGCCAGCCCCAGCATTTT.